This T cell receptor (beta chain) was identified during a study of beta chain features in type 1 diabetes. Donors contributed one heparinised blood draw apiece, averaging approximately 100 mL. Each sorted population was over 98% pure. All of the isolated RNA was reverse transcribed, so expressed TCRB transcripts were sequenced. Profiled with immunoSEQ multiplex PCR; TCRdb holds only in-frame clones, not every one. Altogether about 190,000 clones are present, almost 8% being singletons, with the ten largest covering 0.5%. Trimming shortened V by 0 bases and J by 2 bases, and 12 bases separated the two germline ends. The CDR3 runs 15 residues. Per the germline V gene, CDR1 is SGHRS and CDR2 is YFSETQ. As concerns this clone: Its matching antigen is unknown.

General study points: TCRB CDR3s were moderately but significantly shorter in Type 1 diabetes patients in all four CD4+ subsets. At VDJ recombination sites, type 1 diabetes patients had fewer insertions and more deleted nucleotides. Highly expressing activated T cells could be over-counted with a cDNA template.

Sequencing used central memory CD4+ T cells from blood. This TCR came from a man younger than 30 with type 1 diabetes. J is TRBJ2-7 and V is TRBV5-1; D remains ambiguous. In DNA form, the CDR3 reads TGCGCCAGCAGCTTGGACCCCCAGCGTACCTACGAGCAGTACTTC. It codes for CASSLDPQRTYEQYF. The full variable domain, with the rest looked up from reference TRBV5-1 and TRBJ2-7, is KAGVTQTPRYLIKTRGQQVTLSCSPISGHRSVSWYQQTPGQGLQFLFEYFSETQRNKGNFPGRFSGRQFSNSRSEMNVSTLELGDSALYLCASSLDPQRTYEQYFGPGTRLTVT.